This T cell receptor (beta chain) was found in a study of control samples from healthy donors and cancer patients (dated by TCRdb to the early 2020s). Spanning cysteine to phenylalanine, the CDR3 consists of 14 amino acids. Here the CDR3 DNA is all that survives: 42 bases in frame from base 1. The germline V gene specifies SGHRS as CDR1 and YFSETQ as CDR2. The V end loses 4 bases and the J end loses 5 bases, and a stretch of 13 bases separates them. The library was prepared using the immunoSEQ multiplex PCR assay. Not all clones reach the TCRdb copy of this immuneACCESS table, which keeps in-frame sequences only. Checked studies attribute under half of the gap to unresolved V genes and leave the rest unexplained. The table for this sample lists roughly 130,000 clones; approximately 90% of them were counted only once. Around 8.9% of the sample rests with the top ten. For this clone: The antigen it binds to is not known. Per-nucleotide qualities are absent, and no much larger clonotype sits a single base away.

The sample taken for sequencing was blood. The chain was built from TRBV5-1 and TRBJ1-5, with TRBD1 as a weak D call on 5 bases. The receptor comes from a man between 18 and 35 years old in good health. The nucleotide sequence is given as TGCGCCAGCAGCCCGGCGCAGGGTGATCAGCCCCAGCATTTT. Protein translation: CASSPAQGDQPQHF.